The TCR beta chain under discussion was sequenced for a study of cytomegalovirus exposure and HLA in healthy donors. The PCR employed 60 Vbeta primers together with 13 Jbeta primers. Per the authors' pipeline: Roughly 11 million shared chains were among about 80 million unique TCR beta chains counted in a later analysis. Method: immunoSEQ multiplex PCR; TCRdb's copy keeps in-frame clones and lacks some. The V and J calls and clone size are taken from that table; D and trimming were inferred from the DNA. The data hold 53,000 or so clones, with 70% to 75% observed a single time. Germline CDR1 is SGHRS and CDR2 is YFSETQ. This CDR3 region has 15 residues. With 4 bases removed from V and 1 base from J, the gap between germline ends came to 14 bases. Study results and limitations: Later on, an analysis tied 18,000 or so TCR beta sequences to HLA alleles at 0.05 false discovery rate. Productive status was seen about 90% or about 30% of the time for most TCR beta V segments in an earlier analysis. Generally TCR sequences proved uncommon, though certain public TCRs appeared in numerous donors.

Remarks on this clone: Its matching antigen is unknown.

The rearrangement joins TRBV5-1 to TRBJ1-2; D is perhaps TRBD1 (5 bases). The origin of this receptor is a man in his thirties or forties in good health and CMV-seropositive. What was sequenced was PBMCs. CDR3 region: CASSLDGGLNYGYTF. CDR3 in DNA: TGCGCCAGCAGCCTCGACGGGGGACTTAACTATGGCTACACCTTC.